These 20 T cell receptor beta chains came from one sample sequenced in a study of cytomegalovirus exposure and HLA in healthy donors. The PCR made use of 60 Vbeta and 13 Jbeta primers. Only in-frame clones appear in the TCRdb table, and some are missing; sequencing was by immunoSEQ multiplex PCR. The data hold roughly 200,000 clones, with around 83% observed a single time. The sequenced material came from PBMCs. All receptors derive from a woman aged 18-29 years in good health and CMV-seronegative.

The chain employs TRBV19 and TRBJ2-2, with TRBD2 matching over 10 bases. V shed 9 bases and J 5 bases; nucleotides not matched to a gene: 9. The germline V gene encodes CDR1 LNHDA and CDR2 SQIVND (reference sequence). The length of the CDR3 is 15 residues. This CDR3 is CASFLAGEGTGELFF. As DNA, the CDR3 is TGTGCCAGCTTCCTAGCGGGAGAGGGGACCGGGGAGCTGTTTTTT.

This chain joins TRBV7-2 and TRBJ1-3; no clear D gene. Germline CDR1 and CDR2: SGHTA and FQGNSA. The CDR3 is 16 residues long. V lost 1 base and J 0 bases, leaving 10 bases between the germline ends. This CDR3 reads CASSLESRSSGNTIYF. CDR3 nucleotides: TGTGCCAGCAGCTTAGAATCTCGTAGCTCTGGAAACACCATATATTTT.

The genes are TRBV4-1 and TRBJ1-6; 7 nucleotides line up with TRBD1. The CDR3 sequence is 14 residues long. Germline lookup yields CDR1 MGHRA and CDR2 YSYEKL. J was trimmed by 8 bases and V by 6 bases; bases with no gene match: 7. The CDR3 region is CASSLHQGDSPLHF. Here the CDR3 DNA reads TGCGCCAGCAGTCTGCACCAGGGGGATTCACCCCTCCACTTT.

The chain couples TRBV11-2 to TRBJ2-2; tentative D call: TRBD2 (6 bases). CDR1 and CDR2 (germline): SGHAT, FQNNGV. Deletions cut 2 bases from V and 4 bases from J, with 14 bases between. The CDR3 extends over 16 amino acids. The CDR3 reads CASSLPWQGGTGELFF. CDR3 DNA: TGTGCCAGCAGCTTACCTTGGCAGGGAGGCACCGGGGAGCTGTTTTTT.

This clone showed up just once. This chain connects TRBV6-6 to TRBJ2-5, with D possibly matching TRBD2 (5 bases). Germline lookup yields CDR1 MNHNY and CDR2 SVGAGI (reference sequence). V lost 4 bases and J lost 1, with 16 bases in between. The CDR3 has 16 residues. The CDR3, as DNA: TGTGCCAGCAGTTTATCCGCACTAGGGATCCAAGAGACCCAGTACTTC. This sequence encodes CASSLSALGIQETQYF.

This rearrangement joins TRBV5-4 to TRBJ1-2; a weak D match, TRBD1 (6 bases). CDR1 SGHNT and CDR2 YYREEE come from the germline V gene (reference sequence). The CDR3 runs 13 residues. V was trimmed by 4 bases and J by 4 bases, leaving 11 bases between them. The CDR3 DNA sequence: TGTGCCAGCAGCCCAGGGACAAGCTATGGCTACACCTTC. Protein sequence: CASSPGTSYGYTF.

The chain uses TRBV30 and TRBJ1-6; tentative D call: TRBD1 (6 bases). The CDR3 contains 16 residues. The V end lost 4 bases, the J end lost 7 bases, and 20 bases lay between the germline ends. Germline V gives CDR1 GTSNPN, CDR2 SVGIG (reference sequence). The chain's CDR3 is CAWNPPGQRPNSPLHF. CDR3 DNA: TGTGCCTGGAACCCCCCCGGACAGCGACCAAATTCACCCCTCCACTTT.

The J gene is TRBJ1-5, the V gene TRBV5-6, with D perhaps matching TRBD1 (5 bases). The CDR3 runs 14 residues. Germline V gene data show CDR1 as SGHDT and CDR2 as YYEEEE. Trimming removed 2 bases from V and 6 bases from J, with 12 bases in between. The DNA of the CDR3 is TGTGCCAGCAGCTTATCAGTGGGGGGTCAGCCCCAGCATTTT. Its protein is CASSLSVGGQPQHF.

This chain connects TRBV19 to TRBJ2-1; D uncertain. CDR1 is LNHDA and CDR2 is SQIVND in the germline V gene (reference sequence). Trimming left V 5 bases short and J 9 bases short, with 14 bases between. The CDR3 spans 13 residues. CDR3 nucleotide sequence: TGTGCCAGTAGTCTCAGACTGGCCCGTGAGCAGTTCTTC. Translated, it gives CASSLRLAREQFF.

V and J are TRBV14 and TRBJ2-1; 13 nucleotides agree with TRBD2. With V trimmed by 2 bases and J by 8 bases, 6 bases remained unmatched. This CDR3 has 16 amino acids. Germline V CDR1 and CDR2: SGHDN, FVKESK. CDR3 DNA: TGTGCCAGCAGCCAATCCGGGACTAGCGGGATGTATGAGCAGTTCTTC. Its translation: CASSQSGTSGMYEQFF.

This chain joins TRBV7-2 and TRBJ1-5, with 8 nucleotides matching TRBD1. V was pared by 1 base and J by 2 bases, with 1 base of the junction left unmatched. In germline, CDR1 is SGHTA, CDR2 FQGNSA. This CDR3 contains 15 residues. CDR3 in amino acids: CASSLVGQGNQPQHF. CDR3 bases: TGTGCCAGCAGCTTAGTGGGACAGGGCAATCAGCCCCAGCATTTT.

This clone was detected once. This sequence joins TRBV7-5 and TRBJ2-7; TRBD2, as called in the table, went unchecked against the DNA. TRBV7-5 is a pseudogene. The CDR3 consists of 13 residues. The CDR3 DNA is TGTGCCAGAAGCCTAGCGGGAGAGGACGAGCAGTACGTC. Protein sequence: CARSLAGEDEQYV.

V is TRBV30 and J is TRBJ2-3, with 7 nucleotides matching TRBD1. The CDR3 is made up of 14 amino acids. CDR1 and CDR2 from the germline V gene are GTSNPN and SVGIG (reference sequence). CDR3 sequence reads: CAQSSGTGTDTQYF. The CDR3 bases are TGTGCGCAGAGTTCCGGGACAGGCACAGATACGCAGTATTTT.

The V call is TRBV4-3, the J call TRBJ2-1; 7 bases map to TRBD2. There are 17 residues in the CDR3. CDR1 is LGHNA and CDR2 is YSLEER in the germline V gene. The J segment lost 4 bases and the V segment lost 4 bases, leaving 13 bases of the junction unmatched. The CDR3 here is CASSPNPAGALYNEQFF. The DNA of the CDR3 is TGCGCCAGCAGCCCTAATCCCGCGGGAGCCCTTTACAATGAGCAGTTCTTC.

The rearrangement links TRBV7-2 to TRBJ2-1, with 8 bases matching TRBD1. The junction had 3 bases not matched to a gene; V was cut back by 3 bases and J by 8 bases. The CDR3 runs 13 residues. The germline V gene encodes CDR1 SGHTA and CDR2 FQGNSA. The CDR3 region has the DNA TGTGCCAGCAGCTTGACAGGGGAGGATGAGCAGTTCTTC. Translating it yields CASSLTGEDEQFF.

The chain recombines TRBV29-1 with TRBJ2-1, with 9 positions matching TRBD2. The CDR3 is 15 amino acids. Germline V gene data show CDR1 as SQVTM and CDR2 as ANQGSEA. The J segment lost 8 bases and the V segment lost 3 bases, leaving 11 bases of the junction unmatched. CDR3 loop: CSVELVAGAWDEQFF. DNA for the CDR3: TGCAGCGTTGAGTTGGTAGCGGGAGCCTGGGATGAGCAGTTCTTC.

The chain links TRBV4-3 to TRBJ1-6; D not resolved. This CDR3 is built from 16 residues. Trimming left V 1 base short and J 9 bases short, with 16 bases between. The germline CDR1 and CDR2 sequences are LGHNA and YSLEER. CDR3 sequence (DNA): TGCGCCAGCAGCCAAGCCGTGCGAGGCGGCGGTTCACCCCTCCACTTT. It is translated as CASSQAVRGGGSPLHF.

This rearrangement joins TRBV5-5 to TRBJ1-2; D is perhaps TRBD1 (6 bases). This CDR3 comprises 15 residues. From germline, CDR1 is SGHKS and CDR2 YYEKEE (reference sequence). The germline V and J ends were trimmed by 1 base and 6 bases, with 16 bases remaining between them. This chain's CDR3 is CASSLPPAGANGYTF. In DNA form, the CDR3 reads TGTGCCAGCAGCTTGCCCCCCGCAGGGGCGAATGGCTACACCTTC.

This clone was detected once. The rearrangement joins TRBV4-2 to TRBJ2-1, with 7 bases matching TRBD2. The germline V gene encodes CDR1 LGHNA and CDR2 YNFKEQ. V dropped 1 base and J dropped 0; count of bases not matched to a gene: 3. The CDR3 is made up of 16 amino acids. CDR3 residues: CASSQGAGSSYNEQFF. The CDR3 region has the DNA TGTGCCAGCAGCCAAGGAGCGGGAAGCTCCTACAATGAGCAGTTCTTC.

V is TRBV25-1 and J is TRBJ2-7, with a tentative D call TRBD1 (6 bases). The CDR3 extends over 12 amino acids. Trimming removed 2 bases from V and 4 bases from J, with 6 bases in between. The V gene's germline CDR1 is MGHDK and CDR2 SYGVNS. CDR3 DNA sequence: TGTGCCAGCAGTGAAACAGGGTACGAGCAGTACTTC. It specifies CASSETGYEQYF.